These 14 T cell receptor beta chains were sequenced from one sample in a study of T cell repertoires in cytomegalovirus infection. Their cognate antigens are unknown. TCRdb re-called the reads with MiXCR, one entry per CDR3 protein. The table shows 700,000 to 900,000 distinct CDR3 sequences, with about 27% occurring only once. The sequencing used cultured CD8+ T cells from PBMCs, collected from culture after CMV antigen stimulation. All receptors derive from a human donor in good health (CMV status not recorded). Some clones in this sample may be carry-over from other donors' samples.

A few counts support this clonotype. This chain uses TRBV12-3 or TRBV12-4 with TRBJ1-5; D remains ambiguous. Deletions cut 5 bases from V and 7 bases from J, with 9 bases between. This CDR3 spans 12 amino acids. For the CDR3, the DNA is TGTGCCAGCAGTCCCAAGAGACAGCCCCAGCATTTT. The encoded protein is CASSPKRQPQHF.

This clonotype came up a few times. V gene TRBV6-2 or TRBV6-3 combines with J gene TRBJ1-5; D is unresolved. This CDR3 has 15 amino acids. Per the germline V gene, CDR1 is MNHEY and CDR2 is SVGEGT. Trimming shortened V by 0 bases and J by 0 bases, and 6 bases separated the two germline ends. The DNA for the CDR3 is TGTGCCAGCAGTTACTCGAGTTATAGCAATCAGCCCCAGCATTTT. It translates to CASSYSSYSNQPQHF.

This sequence joins TRBV6-6 and TRBJ1-1; 7 bases align to TRBD1. Trimming took 9 bases from V and 8 from J; bases not matched to a gene: 6. The germline V gene encodes CDR1 MNHNY and CDR2 SVGAGI (reference sequence). The CDR3 runs to 11 residues. The CDR3 region has the DNA TGTGCCAGTAGTCGACAGGGAGAAGCTTTCTTT. Translation: CASSRQGEAFF.

This clonotype came up a few times. Written as DNA, the CDR3 is TGTGCCAGCAGTTTAAATGAGGGGGGACTCACAGATACGCAGTATTTT. Translated, it gives CASSLNEGGLTDTQYF. The V call is TRBV27, the J call TRBJ2-3; D is possibly TRBD1 or TRBD2 (6 bases each). The CDR3 spans 16 residues. Germline values: CDR1 MNHEY, CDR2 SMNVEV (reference sequence). V lost 2 bases, J lost 2 bases, and 14 bases lay in between.

The CDR3 nucleotides are TGTGCCAGCAGGAGAGAGGACTCCACCCTCCACTTT. The encoded protein is CASRREDSTLHF. V is TRBV2 and J is TRBJ1-6; D unresolved. This CDR3 contains 12 residues. The germline gives CDR1 SNHLY, CDR2 FYNNEI. V lost 6 bases and J 14 bases, leaving 14 bases between the germline ends.

The gene calls are TRBV2 and TRBJ1-1, with D unresolved. The CDR3 is made up of 13 amino acids. CDR1 SNHLY and CDR2 FYNNEI come from the germline V gene. V lost 2 bases to trimming and J lost 5 bases, with 9 bases between them. The CDR3 region is CASSEWQRTEAFF. CDR3 DNA: TGTGCCAGCAGTGAATGGCAGCGGACTGAAGCTTTCTTT.

This clonotype was picked up a small number of times. V is TRBV12-3 or TRBV12-4 and J is TRBJ2-3; D perhaps matches TRBD2 (5 bases). With 6 bases removed from V and 5 bases from J, the gap between germline ends came to 15 bases. There are 14 residues in the CDR3. CDR3 nucleotide sequence: TGTGCCAGCAGCCCGGCCCCCGGGGAAGATACGCAGTATTTT. The encoded protein is CASSPAPGEDTQYF.

V gene TRBV4-1 combines with J gene TRBJ1-5; 7 positions agree with TRBD1. CDR3 length: 13 residues. Unmatched junction bases numbered 2, after V lost 4 bases and J lost 5 bases. Germline CDR1 reads MGHRA; CDR2 reads YSYEKL. The CDR3 DNA reads TGCGCCAGCAGCCGCAGGGGGGATCAGCCCCAGCATTTT. Translation gives CASSRRGDQPQHF.

In its sample, this clonotype was seen a few times. V usage is TRBV5-6 and J usage is TRBJ2-7; D perhaps matches TRBD1 (6 bases). V gave up 2 bases and J gave up 4 bases, with 13 bases separating them. Germline V lookup: CDR1 SGHDT, CDR2 YYEEEE. The CDR3 runs to 14 residues. CDR3 sequence reads: CASSLRRGQYEQYV. CDR3 DNA: TGTGCCAGCAGCTTACGTAGGGGACAATACGAGCAGTACGTC.

This rearrangement joins TRBV4-1 to TRBJ1-2, with D perhaps TRBD1 (5 bases). The CDR3 totals 17 residues. Germline V gene lookup returns CDR1 MGHRA and CDR2 YSYEKL. Trimming cost V 0 bases and J 3 bases, with 17 bases left between them. For the CDR3, the DNA is TGCGCCAGCAGCCAAGAGGCGATCTTCGGGGACCACTATGGCTACACCTTC. Protein sequence: CASSQEAIFGDHYGYTF.

The rearrangement links TRBV5-3 to TRBJ2-1, with TRBD2 identical over 9 bases. TRBV5-3 is noted as an ORF with a role that remains uncertain. V lost 2 bases and J lost 3; bases outside the gene matches: 3. The CDR3 consists of 15 residues. The CDR3 is CARSFPSGDYNEQFF. In nucleotides, the CDR3 is TGTGCCAGAAGCTTCCCTAGCGGGGACTACAATGAGCAGTTCTTC.

CDR3 sequence: CASSPREGGLNTGELFF. CDR3 in DNA: TGTGCCAGCAGCCCACGGGAGGGGGGGTTGAACACCGGGGAGCTGTTTTTT. The chain has TRBV7-6 and TRBJ2-2; 8 nucleotides match TRBD2. Germline CDR1 and CDR2: SGHVS and FNYEAQ. V trimming: 5 bases; J trimming: 1 base; junction bases outside the gene matches: 9. This CDR3 comprises 17 residues.

In its sample, this clonotype was seen many times. This sequence joins TRBV7-6 and TRBJ2-6; tentative D call: TRBD1 (6 bases). The germline V gene has CDR1 SGHVS and CDR2 FNYEAQ. V was pared by 2 bases and J by 2 bases, with 16 bases between. This CDR3 contains 18 residues. CDR3 sequence (DNA): TGTGCCAGCAGCTTATGGGGAGAAGGGGGTACTGGGGCCAACGTCCTGACTTTC. Translating it yields CASSLWGEGGTGANVLTF.

This clonotype was seen many times. The gene calls are TRBV7-6 and TRBJ2-1; 8 nucleotides match TRBD1. This CDR3 contains 15 residues. After removal of 3 bases from V and 3 bases from J, the junction contained 4 bases not matched to a gene. Germline V CDR1 and CDR2: SGHVS, FNYEAQ. CDR3 bases: TGTGCCAGCAGCTTGATAGGGACAGGCTACAATGAGCAGTTCTTC. Amino acids: CASSLIGTGYNEQFF. Variable domain in full (rest from reference TRBV7-6 and TRBJ2-1): GAGVSQSPRYKVTKRGQDVALRCDPISGHVSLYWYRQALGQGPEFLTYFNYEAQQDKSGLPNDRFSAERPEGSISTLTIQRTEQRDSAMYRCASSLIGTGYNEQFFGPGTRLTVL.